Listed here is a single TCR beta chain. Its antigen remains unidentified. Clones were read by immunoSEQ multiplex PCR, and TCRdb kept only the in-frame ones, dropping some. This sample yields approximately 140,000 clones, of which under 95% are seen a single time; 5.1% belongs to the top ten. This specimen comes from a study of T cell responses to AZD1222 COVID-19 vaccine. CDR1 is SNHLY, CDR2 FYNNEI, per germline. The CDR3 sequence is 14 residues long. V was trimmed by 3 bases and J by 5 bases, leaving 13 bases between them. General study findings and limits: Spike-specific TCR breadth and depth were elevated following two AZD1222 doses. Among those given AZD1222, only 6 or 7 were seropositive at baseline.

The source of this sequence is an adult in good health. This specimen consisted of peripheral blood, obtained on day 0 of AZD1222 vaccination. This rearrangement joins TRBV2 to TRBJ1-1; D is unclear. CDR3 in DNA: TGTGCCAGCAGTGACAGGTTTTTAGGGACTGAAGCTTTCTTT. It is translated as CASSDRFLGTEAFF.